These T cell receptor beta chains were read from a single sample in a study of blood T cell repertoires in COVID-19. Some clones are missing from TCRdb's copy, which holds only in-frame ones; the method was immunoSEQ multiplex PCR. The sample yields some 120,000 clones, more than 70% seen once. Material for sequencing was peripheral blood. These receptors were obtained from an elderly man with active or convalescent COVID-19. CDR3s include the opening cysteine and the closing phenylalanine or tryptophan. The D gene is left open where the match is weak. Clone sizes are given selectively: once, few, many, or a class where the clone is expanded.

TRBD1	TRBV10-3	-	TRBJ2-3	TGTGCCACTCGGGACAGCGAGTCTAGCACAGATACGCAGTATTTT	CATRDSESSTDTQYF
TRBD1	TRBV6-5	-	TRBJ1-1	TGTGCCAGCAGGGACAGGGGTGCTGAAGCTTTCTTT	CASRDRGAEAFF
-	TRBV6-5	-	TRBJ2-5	TGTGCCACCGGCGGCTTCCAAGAGACCCAGTACTTC	CATGGFQETQYF
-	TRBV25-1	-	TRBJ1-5	TGTGCCAGCAGTGATCCCGGGACCCGGGGGGGCAATCAGCCCCAGCATTTT	CASSDPGTRGGNQPQHF
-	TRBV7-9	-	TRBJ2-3	TGTGCCAGCAGCTACTTTCTGGATACGCAGTATTTT	CASSYFLDTQYF
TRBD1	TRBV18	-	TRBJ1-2	TGTGCCAGCTCACCACGGACAGGGGACGGCTACACCTTC	CASSPRTGDGYTF
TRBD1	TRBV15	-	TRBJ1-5	TGTGCCACCAGCGGAAAACGGCCGGGACAGAGCAATCAGCCCCAGCATTTT	CATSGKRPGQSNQPQHF
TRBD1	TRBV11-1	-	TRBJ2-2	TGTGCCAGCAGCTCCCGGGACAGGGTCCCCGGGGAGCTGTTTTTT	CASSSRDRVPGELFF
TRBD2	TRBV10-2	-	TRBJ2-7	TGCGCCAGCAGTGAGTCTCCGGGGGGGAGCTCCTACGAGCAGTACTTC	CASSESPGGSSYEQYF
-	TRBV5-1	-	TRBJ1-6	TGCGCCAGCAGCTTACGAGACAGCACCTCACCCCTCCACTTT	CASSLRDSTSPLHF
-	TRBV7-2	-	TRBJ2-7	TGTGCCAGCAGCACCCCTAGGAGTTACGAGCAGTACTTC	CASSTPRSYEQYF
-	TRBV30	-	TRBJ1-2	TGTGCCTGGAGTGGGGGCCACTCGTCGGATGGCTACACCTTC	CAWSGGHSSDGYTF
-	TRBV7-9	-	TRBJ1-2	TGTGCCAGCAGCTCCTTGGACTGGGGGGGCGGCTACACCTTC	CASSSLDWGGGYTF
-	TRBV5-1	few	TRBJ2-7	TGCGCCAGCAAAACTGAAGCTTCAGGCCAGTACGAGCAGTACTTC	CASKTEASGQYEQYF
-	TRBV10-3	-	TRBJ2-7	TGTGCCATCAGTGAGTCGAGGGCCACCTACGAGCAGTACTTC	CAISESRATYEQYF
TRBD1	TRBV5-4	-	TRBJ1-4	TGTGCCAGCAGCCAGGACAGGGATGAAAAACTGTTTTTT	CASSQDRDEKLFF
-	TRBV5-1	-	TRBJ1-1	TGCGCCAGCAGCTTGGCTCCTGGAGGGGATACTGAAGCTTTCTTT	CASSLAPGGDTEAFF
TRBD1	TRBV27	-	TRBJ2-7	TGTGCCAGCAGTTTCCGGGACAGGGGATACGAGCAGTACTTC	CASSFRDRGYEQYF
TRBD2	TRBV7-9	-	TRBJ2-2	TGTGCCAGCAGCTTAGTTGGTGAAGCGGGGACCGGGGAGCTGTTTTTT	CASSLVGEAGTGELFF
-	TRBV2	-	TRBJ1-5	TGTGCCAGCAGTGAAATGGGCAATAGCAATCAGCCCCAGCATTTT	CASSEMGNSNQPQHF
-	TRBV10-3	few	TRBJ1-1	TGTGCCATCGGAGGGGATGGACTCACTGAAGCTTTCTTT	CAIGGDGLTEAFF
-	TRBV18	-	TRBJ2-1	TGTGCCAGCTCACCAAGGAGTCCCGATGAGCAGTTCTTC	CASSPRSPDEQFF
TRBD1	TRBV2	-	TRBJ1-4	TGTGCCAGCATGACAGGGTCGGGTGAAAAACTGTTTTTT	CASMTGSGEKLFF
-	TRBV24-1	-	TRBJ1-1	TGTGCCACCAGTGATAGCGACAGAGAAGCTTTCTTT	CATSDSDREAFF
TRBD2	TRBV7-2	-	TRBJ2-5	TGTGCCAGCAGCTCACGAACTAGCGGGGGGTCTGAGACCCAGTACTTC	CASSSRTSGGSETQYF
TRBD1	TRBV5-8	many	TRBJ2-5	TGTGCCAGCAGGACGGAGACCGGGACAGGGAAGGAGACCCAGTACTTC	CASRTETGTGKETQYF
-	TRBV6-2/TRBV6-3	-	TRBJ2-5	TGTGCCAGCAGTTACCTCGGGACTCTCCAAGAGACCCAGTACTTC	CASSYLGTLQETQYF
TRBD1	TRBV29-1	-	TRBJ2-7	TGCAGCGTTGCCCCGGGGACAGGGGTCGAGCAGTACTTC	CSVAPGTGVEQYF
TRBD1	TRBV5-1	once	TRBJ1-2	TGCGCCAGCAGCGAAGGACAGGGCGAGGGCTACACCTTC	CASSEGQGEGYTF
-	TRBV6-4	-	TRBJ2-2	TGTGCCAGCAGTGGACAGGGAGGCACCGGGGAGCTGTTTTTT	CASSGQGGTGELFF
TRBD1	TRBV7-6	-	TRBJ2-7	TGTGCCAGCAGCTCCATGGTGGGACAGGGGGCCTACGAGCAGTACTTC	CASSSMVGQGAYEQYF
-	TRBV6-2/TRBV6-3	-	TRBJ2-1	TGTGCCAGCAGTTACACCGGGGTCTACAATGAGCAGTTCTTC	CASSYTGVYNEQFF
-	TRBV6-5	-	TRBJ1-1	TGTGCCAGCAGTTACTCGTCCGGGACAATGAACACTGAAGCTTTCTTT	CASSYSSGTMNTEAFF
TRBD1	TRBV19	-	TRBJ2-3	TGTGCCAGTAACCCTGGACAGGGACGAGGGAACACAGATACGCAGTATTTT	CASNPGQGRGNTDTQYF
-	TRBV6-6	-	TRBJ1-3	TGTGCCAGCAGCCCCGAGCTCTCTGGAAACACCATATATTTT	CASSPELSGNTIYF
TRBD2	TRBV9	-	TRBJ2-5	TGTGCCAGCAGCGCCCGCTTGGGAGGGGAGACCCAGTACTTC	CASSARLGGETQYF
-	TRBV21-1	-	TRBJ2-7	TGTGCCCCAGAGGGCCCGGGGTACTTC	CAPEGPGYF
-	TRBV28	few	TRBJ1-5	TGTGCCAGCAGTTTAGTCTCCTTTCTGCGGGGGCAGCCCCAGCATTTT	CASSLVSFLRGQPQHF
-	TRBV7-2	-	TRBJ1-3	TGTGCCAGCAGCGTACATTTCTCTGGAAACACCATATATTTT	CASSVHFSGNTIYF
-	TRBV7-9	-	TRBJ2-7	TGTGCCAGCAGCTTAGTGTCATCCTACGAGCAGTACTTC	CASSLVSSYEQYF
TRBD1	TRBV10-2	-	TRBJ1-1	TGCGCCAGCAGTGAACGGACAGGGGGTAGGGAAGCTTTCTTT	CASSERTGGREAFF
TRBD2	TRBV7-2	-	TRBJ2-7	TGTGCCAGCACCCTTGTAGCGGGGGTATCGGGCGAGCAGTACTTC	CASTLVAGVSGEQYF